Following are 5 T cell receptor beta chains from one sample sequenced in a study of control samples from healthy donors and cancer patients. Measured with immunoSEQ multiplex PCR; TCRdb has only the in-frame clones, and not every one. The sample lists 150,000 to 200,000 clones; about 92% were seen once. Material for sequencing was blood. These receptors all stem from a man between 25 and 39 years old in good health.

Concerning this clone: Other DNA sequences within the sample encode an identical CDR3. The CDR3 DNA reads as TGTGCCAGCAGCCCAATAGGAAGACTAGCGGGGGGTCGGACCGGGGAGCTGTTTTTT. Amino acids: CASSPIGRLAGGRTGELFF. The chain has TRBV7-9 and TRBJ2-2; 13 bases map to TRBD2. The CDR3 is 19 residues long. Germline assignment: CDR1 SEHNR and CDR2 FQNEAQ (reference sequence). V lost 5 bases and J lost 5; bases outside the gene matches: 14.

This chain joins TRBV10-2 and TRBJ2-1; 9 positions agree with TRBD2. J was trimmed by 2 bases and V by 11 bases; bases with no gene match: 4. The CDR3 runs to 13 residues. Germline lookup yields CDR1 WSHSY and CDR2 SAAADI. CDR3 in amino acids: CAAAGGPYNEQFF. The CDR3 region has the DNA TGCGCCGCCGCGGGGGGGCCCTACAATGAGCAGTTCTTC.

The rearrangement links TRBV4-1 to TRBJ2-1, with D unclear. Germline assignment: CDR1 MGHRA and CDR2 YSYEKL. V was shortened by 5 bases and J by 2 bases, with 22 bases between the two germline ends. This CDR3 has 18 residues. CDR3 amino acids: CASSERVQTGFAYNEQFF. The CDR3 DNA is TGCGCCAGCAGCGAAAGGGTTCAAACGGGCTTCGCCTACAATGAGCAGTTCTTC.

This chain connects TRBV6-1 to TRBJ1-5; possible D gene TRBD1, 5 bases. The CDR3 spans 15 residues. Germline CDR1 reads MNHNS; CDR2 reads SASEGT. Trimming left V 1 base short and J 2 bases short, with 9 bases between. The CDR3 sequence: CASSEGVRGNQPQHF. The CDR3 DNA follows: TGTGCCAGCAGTGAAGGGGTCAGGGGCAATCAGCCCCAGCATTTT.

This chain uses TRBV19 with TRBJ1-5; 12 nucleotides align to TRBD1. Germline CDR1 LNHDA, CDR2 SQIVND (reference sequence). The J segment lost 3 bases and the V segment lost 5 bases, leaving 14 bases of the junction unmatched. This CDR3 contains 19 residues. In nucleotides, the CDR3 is TGTGCCAGTAGTTCGCCACGGGGACAGGGGGCAGGATACAATCAGCCCCAGCATTTT. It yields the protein CASSSPRGQGAGYNQPQHF.